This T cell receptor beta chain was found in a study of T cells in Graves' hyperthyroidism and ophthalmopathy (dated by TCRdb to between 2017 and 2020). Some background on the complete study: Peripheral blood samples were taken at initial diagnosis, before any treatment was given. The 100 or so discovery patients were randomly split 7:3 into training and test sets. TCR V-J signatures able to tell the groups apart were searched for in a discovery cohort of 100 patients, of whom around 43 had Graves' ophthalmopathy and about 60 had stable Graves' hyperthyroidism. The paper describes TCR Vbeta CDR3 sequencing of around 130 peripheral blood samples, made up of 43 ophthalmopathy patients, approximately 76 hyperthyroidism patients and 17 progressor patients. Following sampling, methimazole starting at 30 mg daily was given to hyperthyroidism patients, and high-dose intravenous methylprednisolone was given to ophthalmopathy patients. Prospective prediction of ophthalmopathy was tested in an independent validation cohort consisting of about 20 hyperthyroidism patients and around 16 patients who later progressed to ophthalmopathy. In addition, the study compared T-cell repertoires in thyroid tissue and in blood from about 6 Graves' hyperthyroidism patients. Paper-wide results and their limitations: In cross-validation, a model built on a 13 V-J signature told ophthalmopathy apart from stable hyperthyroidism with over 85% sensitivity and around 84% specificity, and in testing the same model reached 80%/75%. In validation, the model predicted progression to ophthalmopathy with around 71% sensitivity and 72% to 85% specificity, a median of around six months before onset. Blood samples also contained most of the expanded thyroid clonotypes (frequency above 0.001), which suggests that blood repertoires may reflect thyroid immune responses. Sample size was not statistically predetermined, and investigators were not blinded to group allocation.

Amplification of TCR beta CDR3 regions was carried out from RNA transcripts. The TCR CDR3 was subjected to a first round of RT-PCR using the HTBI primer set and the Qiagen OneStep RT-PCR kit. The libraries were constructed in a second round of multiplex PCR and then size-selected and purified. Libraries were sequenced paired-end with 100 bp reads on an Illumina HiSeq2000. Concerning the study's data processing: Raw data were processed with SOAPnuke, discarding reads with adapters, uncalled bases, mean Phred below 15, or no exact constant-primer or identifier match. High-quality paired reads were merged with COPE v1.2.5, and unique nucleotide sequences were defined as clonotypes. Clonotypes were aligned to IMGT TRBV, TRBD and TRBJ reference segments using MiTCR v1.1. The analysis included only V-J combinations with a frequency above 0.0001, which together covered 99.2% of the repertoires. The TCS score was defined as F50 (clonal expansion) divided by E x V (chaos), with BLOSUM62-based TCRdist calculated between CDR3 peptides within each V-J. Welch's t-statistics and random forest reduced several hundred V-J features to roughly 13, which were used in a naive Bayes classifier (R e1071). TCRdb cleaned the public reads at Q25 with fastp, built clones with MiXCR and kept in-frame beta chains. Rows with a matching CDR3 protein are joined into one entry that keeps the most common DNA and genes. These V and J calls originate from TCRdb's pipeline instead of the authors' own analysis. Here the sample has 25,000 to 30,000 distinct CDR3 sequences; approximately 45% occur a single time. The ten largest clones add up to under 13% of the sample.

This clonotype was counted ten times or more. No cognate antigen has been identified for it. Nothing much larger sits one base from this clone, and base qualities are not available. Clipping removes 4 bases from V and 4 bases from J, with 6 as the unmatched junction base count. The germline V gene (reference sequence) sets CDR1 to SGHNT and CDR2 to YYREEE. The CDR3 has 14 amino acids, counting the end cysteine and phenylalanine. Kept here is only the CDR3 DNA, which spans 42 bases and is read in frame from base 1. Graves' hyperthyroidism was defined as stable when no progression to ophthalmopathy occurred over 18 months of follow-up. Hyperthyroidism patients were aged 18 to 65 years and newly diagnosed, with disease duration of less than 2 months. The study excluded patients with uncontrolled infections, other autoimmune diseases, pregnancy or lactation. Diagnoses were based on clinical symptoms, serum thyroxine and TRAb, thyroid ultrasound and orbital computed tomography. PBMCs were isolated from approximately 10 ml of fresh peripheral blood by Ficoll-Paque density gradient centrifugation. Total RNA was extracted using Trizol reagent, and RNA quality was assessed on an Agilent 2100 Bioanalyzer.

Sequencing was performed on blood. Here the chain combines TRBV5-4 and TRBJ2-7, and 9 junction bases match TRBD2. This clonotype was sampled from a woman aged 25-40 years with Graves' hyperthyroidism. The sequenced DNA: TGTGCCAGCAGCCGTAGCGGGAGATCTTACGAGCAGTACTTC. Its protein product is CASSRSGRSYEQYF. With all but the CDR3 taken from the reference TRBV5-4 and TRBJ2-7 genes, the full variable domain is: ETGVTQSPTHLIKTRGQQVTLRCSSQSGHNTVSWYQQALGQGPQFIFQYYREEENGRGNFPPRFSGLQFPNYSSELNVNALELDDSALYLCASSRSGRSYEQYFGPGTRLTVT.